This T cell receptor (beta chain) emerged from a study of human T cells and chemical hapten exposure. As for the study in general: Reading of the patch tests, which applied 0.01% DPC to the upper back, occurred at 6 days. Recorded diagnoses among the mostly female patients were alopecia areata, totalis or universalis. Per-sample TCR yield variability stemmed mainly from small pooled library volume differences.

Time point here: pre-sensitization, week 0. Indicated treatment: therapeutic diphenylcyclopropenone sensitization with weekly scalp DPC. The study drew its donors from alopecia patients who were 18 to 70 years old and suitable for DPC. CDR3 length: 13 residues. The germline CDR1 and CDR2 sequences are MNHEY and SMNVEV (reference sequence). TCRdb called the RACE reads again in MiXCR, with one record for every CDR3 protein. Of fewer than 350,000 distinct CDR3 sequences in the sample, 7.5% to 8% are singletons; the top ten hold roughly 1.2%. This clonotype was observed many times. One end of the junction varies from germline; a read error may be responsible.

This clonotype was sampled from a young man with alopecia areata. Some clones in this sample may be carry-over from other donors' samples. Material: whole blood, obtained in connection with sensitization to the hapten diphenylcyclopropenone (DPC). The chain employs TRBV27 and TRBJ1-5; D remains unclear. DNA for the CDR3: TGCGCCAGCAGCTTTCGTGGCAATCAGCCCCAGCATTTT. Translated: CASSFRGNQPQHF.